The 22 T cell receptor beta chains given below trace back to one sample, sequenced in a study of metastatic and nonmetastatic thyroid tumors. No patient received treatment before thyroid surgery. TCRdb recomputed clones from the PCR reads via MiXCR. This sample has approximately 25,000 clones, with about 26% found just once. The specimen was blood. These receptors originate from a male donor with papillary thyroid cancer or a benign thyroid nodule (not recorded which). Some clones in this sample may be carry-over from other donors' samples.

The table lists this clone with many counts. The chain recombines TRBV9 with TRBJ2-2, with a tentative D call TRBD1 (6 bases). The CDR3 covers 16 residues. V was cut by 6 bases and J by 6 bases, with 21 bases left in between. Looked up from germline, CDR1 is SGDLS and CDR2 is YYNGEE. The CDR3 here is CASTPTGTESPGELFF. The CDR3 DNA reads as TGTGCCAGCACCCCAACAGGGACGGAGTCCCCCGGGGAGCTGTTTTTT.

This clone was counted at least ten times. The chain has TRBV4-2 and TRBJ1-3; D not certain. V gave up 0 bases and J gave up 0 bases, with 12 bases separating them. CDR1 is LGHNA, CDR2 YNFKEQ, per germline. The length of the CDR3 is 17 residues. The CDR3 is CASSQDLSRSSGNTIYF. The CDR3 DNA sequence: TGTGCCAGCAGCCAAGATCTAAGTCGCAGCTCTGGAAACACCATATATTTT.

This clone was recorded many times. V gene TRBV20-1 combines with J gene TRBJ2-5, with D uncertain. The CDR3 loop spans 15 amino acids. Germline V gene data show CDR1 as DFQATT and CDR2 as SNEGSKA (reference sequence). Trimming cost V 0 bases and J 7 bases, with 18 bases left between them. CDR3 DNA: TGCAGTGCTAGAGAAGGTGCGACCCCGACGGGGACCCAGTACTTC. Its protein product is CSAREGATPTGTQYF.

This clone was counted at least ten times. The genes are TRBV20-1 and TRBJ1-5; tentatively, D is TRBD1 (6 bases). CDR1 and CDR2 (germline): DFQATT, SNEGSKA (reference sequence). The CDR3 totals 16 residues. Trimming shortened V by 0 bases and J by 4 bases, and 16 bases separated the two germline ends. CDR3 in amino acids: CSARDGGRGSNQPQHF. The CDR3 DNA reads TGCAGTGCTAGAGATGGCGGCAGGGGCTCGAATCAGCCCCAGCATTTT.

The V call is TRBV20-1, the J call TRBJ2-1; 7 nucleotides align to TRBD1. J gave up 6 bases and V 5 bases, and 7 bases lay outside the gene matches. The germline V gene has CDR1 DFQATT and CDR2 SNEGSKA (reference sequence). The CDR3 is made up of 13 amino acids. The CDR3, as DNA: TGCAGTGCTCGACAGGGAATAGGCAATGAGCAGTTCTTC. This codes for CSARQGIGNEQFF.

The rearrangement joins TRBV5-5 to TRBJ2-7; TRBD1 might be the D (5 bases). V gave up 1 base and J gave up 6 bases, with 11 bases separating them. The CDR3 is made up of 13 amino acids. From germline, CDR1 is SGHKS and CDR2 YYEKEE (reference sequence). For the CDR3, the DNA is TGTGCCAGCAGCTTGTCAGGGCATGGCGAGCAGTACTTC. This sequence encodes CASSLSGHGEQYF.

The rearrangement links TRBV20-1 to TRBJ2-7; 7 positions match TRBD1. The CDR3 has 13 amino acids. CDR1 DFQATT and CDR2 SNEGSKA come from the germline V gene (reference sequence). Trimming at V came to 6 bases and at J to 2 bases, leaving 7 bases not matched to a gene. The CDR3 spells CSAGDRATYEQYF. For the CDR3, the DNA is TGCAGTGCCGGCGACAGGGCGACCTACGAGCAGTACTTC.

This clone was picked up many times. This rearrangement joins TRBV15 to TRBJ2-7; TRBD2 aligns across 8 bases. The CDR3 runs 15 residues. Germline CDR1 reads LNHNV; CDR2 reads YYDKDF (reference sequence). Trimming at V came to 5 bases and at J to 2 bases, leaving 8 bases not matched to a gene. This CDR3 reads CATSETGGPTYEQYF. The DNA of the CDR3 is TGTGCCACCAGCGAAACGGGAGGGCCTACCTACGAGCAGTACTTC.

The chain has TRBV6-2 or TRBV6-3 and TRBJ1-1, with 11 bases identical to TRBD1. The CDR3 runs to 15 residues. In germline, CDR1 is MNHEY, CDR2 SVGEGT. Trimming took 5 bases from V and 6 from J; bases not matched to a gene: 8. The CDR3 DNA follows: TGTGCCAGCAGTAACGGACAGGGGGCACCCCCTGAAGCTTTCTTT. Its protein product is CASSNGQGAPPEAFF.

The sample holds many counts of this clone. The chain employs TRBV11-2 and TRBJ1-2; D gene unclear. V shed 0 bases and J shed 7 bases, with 15 bases lying between them. CDR3 size: 15 residues. Looked up from germline, CDR1 is SGHAT and CDR2 is FQNNGV. The CDR3 coding sequence is TGTGCCAGCAGCTTAGAGGCAGGCCCGAACGGTGGCTACACCTTC. This codes for CASSLEAGPNGGYTF.

This rearrangement joins TRBV5-1 to TRBJ2-2; D remains unclear. V shed 0 bases and J shed 4 bases, with 10 bases lying between them. This CDR3 spans 15 amino acids. Germline V gene data show CDR1 as SGHRS and CDR2 as YFSETQ. The CDR3 loop is CASSLVVAGTGELFF. The DNA of the CDR3 is TGCGCCAGCAGCTTGGTGGTGGCAGGCACCGGGGAGCTGTTTTTT.

The gene calls are TRBV6-1 and TRBJ2-1; 12 nucleotides line up with TRBD2. The CDR3 spans 15 residues. The V and J ends lost 5 bases and 4 bases, in that order; junction bases with no gene match: 3. Germline CDR1 and CDR2: MNHNS and SASEGT. CDR3 sequence (DNA): TGTGCCAGCAGTTTGACTAGCGGGAGTTACAATGAGCAGTTCTTC. It specifies CASSLTSGSYNEQFF.

This clone occurred a few times. Since a much larger clone is just one base distant, this may be a read error. This specimen includes other DNA sequences encoding the same CDR3. Written as DNA, the CDR3 is TGCAGCGTTGGCGGGACCGGCACAGATACTCAGTATTTT. Its protein is CSVGGTGTDTQYF. This rearrangement joins TRBV29-1 to TRBJ2-3; a possible D gene is TRBD2 (6 bases). Per germline, CDR1 SQVTM and CDR2 ANQGSEA. The CDR3 covers 13 residues.

This clone is deemed medium-sized. The gene calls are TRBV28 and TRBJ2-7; a possible D gene is TRBD1 (6 bases). Deletions cut 8 bases from V and 0 bases from J, with 11 bases between. CDR1 and CDR2 from the germline V gene are MDHEN and SYDVKM. This CDR3 has 13 residues. CDR3 amino acids: CASVTGGSYEQYF. The DNA for the CDR3 is TGTGCCAGCGTGACAGGAGGCTCCTACGAGCAGTACTTC.

This clone came up many times. The gene calls are TRBV24-1 and TRBJ2-3; 7 positions agree with TRBD2. Germline-derived CDR1 and CDR2 are KGHDR and SFDVKD. Losses at the gene ends were 10 bases for V and 1 base for J; bases not matched to a gene: 7. CDR3 size: 14 residues. CDR3 sequence reads: CATPLAACTDTQYF. CDR3 nucleotide sequence: TGTGCCACACCTCTAGCGGCATGCACAGATACGCAGTATTTT.

This clone is medium-sized (0.01 to 0.1%) within its sample. The chain has TRBV18 and TRBJ1-5, with a possible D match to TRBD1 (5 bases). Germline assignment: CDR1 KGHSH and CDR2 LQKENI. Trimming cost V 2 bases and J 4 bases, with 12 bases left between them. The CDR3 consists of 15 residues. The CDR3 sequence is CASSPESGGNQPQHF. CDR3 DNA sequence: TGTGCCAGCTCACCAGAGAGTGGGGGTAATCAGCCCCAGCATTTT.

The sample holds a few counts of this clone. The CDR3 DNA follows: TGTGCCAGCAGTGTAGAAAGGAATAGCAATCAGCCCCAGCATTTT. This encodes CASSVERNSNQPQHF. J is TRBJ1-5 and V is TRBV2, with unresolved D. Germline lookup yields CDR1 SNHLY and CDR2 FYNNEI. This CDR3 has 15 residues. Trimming left V 4 bases short and J 0 bases short, with 10 bases between.

This clone was recorded many times. The V and J genes are TRBV15 and TRBJ2-7; D gene uncertain. Per the germline V gene, CDR1 is LNHNV and CDR2 is YYDKDF (reference sequence). Trimming shortened V by 1 base and J by 3 bases, and 10 bases separated the two germline ends. The CDR3 has 14 residues. CDR3 in amino acids: CATSRAERYYEQYF. The DNA of the CDR3 is TGTGCCACCAGCAGAGCGGAGAGATACTACGAGCAGTACTTC.

In this sample, this clone turned up many times. This rearrangement joins TRBV7-2 to TRBJ2-1; 10 bases map to TRBD2. Germline V gene data show CDR1 as SGHTA and CDR2 as FQGNSA. CDR3 length: 14 residues. The trim removed 8 bases at V and 8 bases at J, leaving 9 bases unmatched. CDR3 coding DNA: TGTGCCAGCGCTCTGTCTAGCGGGGGCGATGAGCAGTTCTTC. Translated: CASALSSGGDEQFF.

Many counts were recorded for this clone. The CDR3 reads CASSLTGGRTGELFF. Here the CDR3 DNA reads TGCGCCAGCAGCTTGACAGGCGGGCGAACCGGGGAGCTGTTTTTT. The J gene is TRBJ2-2, the V gene TRBV5-1; either TRBD1 or TRBD2 may fit D (5 bases each). Trimming pared 1 base from V and 5 bases from J, leaving 12 bases between. Germline V gene data show CDR1 as SGHRS and CDR2 as YFSETQ. The length of the CDR3 is 15 residues.

The chain recombines TRBV12-3 or TRBV12-4 with TRBJ2-3; perhaps TRBD2 as D (6 bases). Trimming took 3 bases from V and 4 from J, leaving 17 bases between them. The CDR3 has 16 amino acids. CDR3 DNA: TGTGCCAGCAGTTTCGACCTCGCGGGACTCCCAGATACGCAGTATTTT. Its translation is CASSFDLAGLPDTQYF.

Details on this clone: The junction departs from the called germline gene at one end, perhaps through a read error. The rearrangement joins TRBV20-1 to TRBJ2-7; D is possibly TRBD2 (6 bases). Germline CDR1 DFQATT, CDR2 SNEGSKA (reference sequence). CDR3 length: 15 residues. Here the CDR3 reads CSATRDSGSSSEQYF. In DNA form, the CDR3 reads TGCAGTGCAACTAGGGACTCCGGAAGCTCCTCCGAGCAGTACTTC.